This is a list of T cell receptor beta chains from one sample in a study of OX40 agonist ivuxolimab in advanced cancers. Data came from immunoSEQ multiplex PCR; TCRdb stores just in-frame clones and leaves some out. The sample consists of just under 45,000 clones, about 80% of them appearing once. The starting material was CD4+ or CD8+ T cells sorted from blood, obtained in a trial of the OX40 agonist ivuxolimab. The receptors were sampled from an adult with an advanced solid tumor such as melanoma, head and neck, liver or kidney cancer. CDR3s include the opening cysteine and the closing phenylalanine or tryptophan. The D gene is left open where the match is weak. The size entry is marked missing in some rows and otherwise reads once, few, many or a size class.

abundance: once; d_gene: .; v_gene: TRBV7-9; j_gene: TRBJ2-1; CDR3aa: CAAGNEQFF; CDR3nt: TGTGCTGCGGGGAATGAGCAGTTCTTC
abundance: .; d_gene: TRBD2; v_gene: TRBV6-1; j_gene: TRBJ2-1; CDR3aa: CASSWGGSKEQFF; CDR3nt: TGTGCCAGCAGTTGGGGGGGTTCGAAAGAGCAGTTCTTC
abundance: .; d_gene: .; v_gene: TRBV10-1; j_gene: TRBJ2-7; CDR3aa: CASSESARGSEQYF; CDR3nt: TGCGCCAGCAGTGAGTCGGCCAGGGGATCCGAGCAGTACTTC
abundance: .; d_gene: .; v_gene: TRBV7-2; j_gene: TRBJ2-5; CDR3aa: CASSSLGTQYF; CDR3nt: TGTGCCAGCAGCTCGCTGGGGACCCAGTACTTC
abundance: .; d_gene: .; v_gene: TRBV25-1; j_gene: TRBJ1-5; CDR3aa: CASSESNQPQHF; CDR3nt: TGTGCCAGCAGTGAATCGAATCAGCCCCAGCATTTT
abundance: once; d_gene: TRBD1; v_gene: TRBV7-3; j_gene: TRBJ2-6; CDR3aa: CASSNTGGGSGANVLTF; CDR3nt: TGTGCCAGCAGCAACACAGGGGGCGGCTCTGGGGCCAACGTCCTGACTTTC
abundance: few; d_gene: .; v_gene: TRBV6-5; j_gene: TRBJ1-6; CDR3aa: CASSRTVFRNSPLHF; CDR3nt: TGTGCCAGCAGTCGGACAGTATTCCGGAATTCACCCCTCCACTTT
abundance: .; d_gene: .; v_gene: TRBV11-2; j_gene: TRBJ2-5; CDR3aa: CASSLVPGLPETQYF; CDR3nt: TGTGCCAGCAGCTTAGTACCAGGACTCCCAGAGACCCAGTACTTC
abundance: .; d_gene: .; v_gene: TRBV7-2; j_gene: TRBJ1-1; CDR3aa: CASSLSSNTEAFF; CDR3nt: TGTGCCAGCAGCCTGTCCTCGAACACTGAAGCTTTCTTT
abundance: .; d_gene: .; v_gene: TRBV27; j_gene: TRBJ1-5; CDR3aa: CASSLNRLSIGHQPQHF; CDR3nt: TGTGCCAGCAGCCTGAATCGGTTGTCGATAGGGCATCAGCCCCAGCATTTT
abundance: .; d_gene: TRBD2; v_gene: TRBV7-2; j_gene: TRBJ2-2; CDR3aa: CASSPGLAAGELFF; CDR3nt: TGTGCCAGCAGCCCGGGACTAGCAGCCGGGGAGCTGTTTTTT
abundance: .; d_gene: .; v_gene: TRBV5-4; j_gene: TRBJ1-1; CDR3aa: CASSLLTMNTEAFF; CDR3nt: TGTGCCAGCAGCTTGCTCACCATGAACACTGAAGCTTTCTTT
abundance: .; d_gene: .; v_gene: TRBV21-1; j_gene: TRBJ1-1; CDR3aa: CASSKDPGQGNMNTEAFF; CDR3nt: TGTGCCAGCAGCAAAGACCCGGGACAGGGGAACATGAACACTGAAGCTTTCTTT
abundance: .; d_gene: .; v_gene: TRBV5-1; j_gene: TRBJ1-1; CDR3aa: CASSHGGRVGTEAFF; CDR3nt: TGCGCCAGCAGCCACGGGGGCAGGGTGGGCACTGAAGCTTTCTTT
abundance: .; d_gene: .; v_gene: TRBV6-5; j_gene: TRBJ1-5; CDR3aa: CASSPSSGNNQPQHF; CDR3nt: TGTGCCAGCAGCCCCTCGTCAGGGAACAATCAGCCCCAGCATTTT
abundance: .; d_gene: TRBD1; v_gene: TRBV6-6; j_gene: TRBJ1-1; CDR3aa: CASGDRGNTEAFF; CDR3nt: TGTGCCAGTGGGGACAGGGGGAACACTGAAGCTTTCTTT
abundance: .; d_gene: .; v_gene: TRBV7-2; j_gene: TRBJ1-1; CDR3aa: CASSFSTVNTEAFF; CDR3nt: TGTGCCAGCAGCTTCTCGACAGTGAACACTGAAGCTTTCTTT
abundance: few; d_gene: .; v_gene: TRBV6-1; j_gene: TRBJ1-5; CDR3aa: CASRSNRDQPQHF; CDR3nt: TGTGCCAGCAGGTCTAACCGGGATCAGCCCCAGCATTTT
abundance: .; d_gene: TRBD2; v_gene: TRBV5-1; j_gene: TRBJ2-7; CDR3aa: CASSLGRTSGRAYEQYF; CDR3nt: TGCGCCAGCAGCTTGGGAAGGACTAGCGGGAGAGCCTACGAGCAGTACTTC
abundance: .; d_gene: TRBD1; v_gene: TRBV19; j_gene: TRBJ1-1; CDR3aa: CASSRTGVSVNTEAFF; CDR3nt: TGTGCCAGTAGCCGAACAGGGGTTTCTGTGAACACTGAAGCTTTCTTT
abundance: .; d_gene: .; v_gene: TRBV6-5; j_gene: TRBJ1-2; CDR3aa: CASSYSPSFGGYTF; CDR3nt: TGTGCCAGCAGTTACTCACCTTCTTTCGGTGGCTACACCTTC
abundance: few; d_gene: .; v_gene: TRBV19; j_gene: TRBJ2-1; CDR3aa: CASSSRRDHPADEQFF; CDR3nt: TGTGCCAGTAGTTCCCGACGGGACCACCCGGCGGATGAGCAGTTCTTC
abundance: .; d_gene: .; v_gene: TRBV7-2; j_gene: TRBJ1-4; CDR3aa: CASSLVGGIGEKLFF; CDR3nt: TGTGCCAGCAGCTTAGTGGGGGGCATCGGTGAAAAACTGTTTTTT
abundance: .; d_gene: TRBD1; v_gene: TRBV19; j_gene: TRBJ1-5; CDR3aa: CASSIGQGGIQPQHF; CDR3nt: TGTGCCAGTAGTATCGGTCAGGGGGGAATTCAGCCCCAGCATTTT
abundance: .; d_gene: TRBD1; v_gene: TRBV19; j_gene: TRBJ1-1; CDR3aa: CASSRQGAGTEAFF; CDR3nt: TGTGCCAGTAGTCGACAGGGGGCGGGGACTGAAGCTTTCTTT
abundance: .; d_gene: .; v_gene: TRBV5-1; j_gene: TRBJ1-2; CDR3aa: CASSFEGGYGYTF; CDR3nt: TGCGCCAGCAGCTTCGAGGGAGGGTATGGCTACACCTTC
abundance: .; d_gene: .; v_gene: TRBV4-3; j_gene: TRBJ2-6; CDR3aa: CASSPQTGSGANVLTF; CDR3nt: TGCGCCAGCAGCCCACAGACAGGCTCTGGGGCCAACGTCCTGACTTTC
abundance: .; d_gene: TRBD1; v_gene: TRBV10-3; j_gene: TRBJ1-1; CDR3aa: CAISRDRNTEAFF; CDR3nt: TGTGCCATCAGCAGGGACAGGAACACTGAAGCTTTCTTT
abundance: .; d_gene: .; v_gene: TRBV6-1; j_gene: TRBJ2-5; CDR3aa: CASKGGLQETQYF; CDR3nt: TGTGCCAGCAAAGGAGGCCTGCAAGAGACCCAGTACTTC
abundance: few; d_gene: TRBD1; v_gene: TRBV6-1; j_gene: TRBJ1-4; CDR3aa: CASSAGQGANEKLFF; CDR3nt: TGTGCCAGCAGTGCCGGACAGGGGGCTAATGAAAAACTGTTTTTT
abundance: few; d_gene: .; v_gene: TRBV9; j_gene: TRBJ1-1; CDR3aa: CASSVLQGGNTEAFF; CDR3nt: TGTGCCAGCAGCGTACTACAGGGCGGGAACACTGAAGCTTTCTTT
abundance: .; d_gene: .; v_gene: TRBV6-6; j_gene: TRBJ2-5; CDR3aa: CASGTGTEGRETQYF; CDR3nt: TGTGCCAGCGGAACCGGGACGGAGGGGAGAGAGACCCAGTACTTC
abundance: .; d_gene: .; v_gene: TRBV11-2; j_gene: TRBJ2-3; CDR3aa: CASSTLADTQYF; CDR3nt: TGTGCCAGCAGCACACTAGCAGATACGCAGTATTTT
abundance: .; d_gene: .; v_gene: TRBV5-1; j_gene: TRBJ2-1; CDR3aa: CASSRRTEDYNEQFF; CDR3nt: TGCGCCAGCAGCCGGAGGACAGAGGACTACAATGAGCAGTTCTTC
abundance: once; d_gene: TRBD1; v_gene: TRBV6-1; j_gene: TRBJ1-4; CDR3aa: CASSLGQGIGEKLFF; CDR3nt: TGTGCCAGCAGCCTGGGACAGGGAATAGGTGAAAAACTGTTTTTT
abundance: .; d_gene: TRBD1; v_gene: TRBV7-2; j_gene: TRBJ1-5; CDR3aa: CASSPDRVGQPQHF; CDR3nt: TGTGCCAGCAGCCCAGACAGGGTCGGACAGCCCCAGCATTTT
abundance: .; d_gene: .; v_gene: TRBV1; j_gene: TRBJ2-7; CDR3aa: CTSSQPDKDLSYEQYF; CDR3nt: TGCACCAGCAGCCAACCTGACAAAGATTTAAGCTACGAGCAGTACTTC
abundance: .; d_gene: TRBD1; v_gene: TRBV18; j_gene: TRBJ2-7; CDR3aa: CASSPPKGAAYEQYF; CDR3nt: TGTGCCAGCTCACCACCGAAGGGGGCGGCCTACGAGCAGTACTTC
abundance: .; d_gene: .; v_gene: TRBV7-2; j_gene: TRBJ1-5; CDR3aa: CASSLVGSGSNQPQHF; CDR3nt: TGTGCCAGCAGCTTAGTAGGGTCCGGTAGCAATCAGCCCCAGCATTTT
abundance: .; d_gene: .; v_gene: TRBV6-1; j_gene: TRBJ2-5; CDR3aa: CASSEAKTQYF; CDR3nt: TGTGCCAGCAGTGAAGCCAAGACCCAGTACTTC
abundance: .; d_gene: .; v_gene: TRBV2; j_gene: TRBJ1-2; CDR3aa: CASSLSRTPSGYTF; CDR3nt: TGTGCCAGCAGCCTGTCCCGGACACCGAGTGGCTACACCTTC
abundance: .; d_gene: .; v_gene: TRBV6-1; j_gene: TRBJ2-7; CDR3aa: CASSESQGSYEQYF; CDR3nt: TGTGCCAGCAGTGAATCCCAGGGCTCCTACGAGCAGTACTTC
abundance: .; d_gene: .; v_gene: TRBV7-9; j_gene: TRBJ1-1; CDR3aa: CASTPRRNTEAFF; CDR3nt: TGTGCTAGCACGCCTAGGAGGAACACTGAAGCTTTCTTT
abundance: .; d_gene: TRBD1; v_gene: TRBV5-1; j_gene: TRBJ2-3; CDR3aa: CASSSPEQGAVDTQYF; CDR3nt: TGCGCCAGCAGCAGCCCGGAACAGGGGGCGGTAGATACGCAGTATTTT
abundance: .; d_gene: .; v_gene: TRBV29-1; j_gene: TRBJ2-1; CDR3aa: CSVDVYNEQFF; CDR3nt: TGCAGCGTTGACGTCTACAATGAGCAGTTCTTC
abundance: .; d_gene: TRBD1; v_gene: TRBV5-1; j_gene: TRBJ2-5; CDR3aa: CASSPTTGEETQYF; CDR3nt: TGCGCCAGCAGCCCTACGACAGGGGAAGAGACCCAGTACTTC